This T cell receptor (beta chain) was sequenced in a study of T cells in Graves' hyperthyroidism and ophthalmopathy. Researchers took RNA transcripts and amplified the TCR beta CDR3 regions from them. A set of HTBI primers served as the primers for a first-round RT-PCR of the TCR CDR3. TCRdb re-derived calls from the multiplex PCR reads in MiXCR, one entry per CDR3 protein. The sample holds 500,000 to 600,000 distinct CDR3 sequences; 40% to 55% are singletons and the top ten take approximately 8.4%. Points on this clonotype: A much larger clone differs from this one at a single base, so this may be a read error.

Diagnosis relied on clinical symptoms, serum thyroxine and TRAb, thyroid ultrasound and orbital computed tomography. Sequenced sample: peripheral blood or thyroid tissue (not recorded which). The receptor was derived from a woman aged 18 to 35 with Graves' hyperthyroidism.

The CDR3 DNA sequence: TGCGCCAGCAGTCACGCGACCCTAGCGGGAGTCGAGCAGCACTTC. It is translated as CASSHATLAGVEQHF. This chain uses TRBV7-3 with TRBJ2-7; TRBD2 aligns across 10 bases. CDR1 is SGHTA and CDR2 is FQGTGA in the germline V gene. The CDR3 runs to 15 residues.